This passage covers 7 T cell receptor beta chains from one sample sequenced in a study of blood T cells in healthy people across ages. Sample-barcoded 5' priming and a J-beta primer mix drove a second PCR of roughly 6 to 12 cycles. TCRdb reanalysed the 5' RACE reads using MiXCR and keeps one entry per CDR3 protein. Of hundreds of thousands of distinct CDR3 sequences listed, approximately 21% were seen once; the top ten hold 3% to 4.5%. Sequencing was done on a sample of blood. The origin of the receptors is a man aged 65 to 79 in good health.

This clonotype occurred a few times. The genes are TRBV11-2 and TRBJ2-3; 10 nucleotides align to TRBD2. J gave up 9 bases and V 5 bases, and 2 bases lay outside the gene matches. Per germline, CDR1 SGHAT and CDR2 FQNNGV. This CDR3 has 12 amino acids. CDR3 sequence: CASSPGLATQYF. The DNA for the CDR3 is TGTGCCAGCAGCCCGGGACTAGCGACGCAGTATTTT.

This clonotype appeared a few times. The CDR3 spells CAISESMASGRIYEQFF. CDR3 DNA: TGTGCCATCAGTGAGTCGATGGCTAGCGGGAGGATCTATGAGCAGTTCTTC. The V and J genes are TRBV10-3 and TRBJ2-5; TRBD2 matches 11 bases. The J call could be wrong; TRBJ2-1 is a better fit for the DNA end. This CDR3 is 17 amino acids long. Looked up from germline, CDR1 is ENHRY and CDR2 is SYGVKD.

The V and J genes are TRBV7-2 and TRBJ1-4; 9 nucleotides agree with TRBD1. Unmatched junction bases numbered 10, after V lost 5 bases and J lost 6 bases. The CDR3 has 16 amino acids. Germline-derived CDR1 and CDR2 are SGHTA and FQGNSA. CDR3 sequence (DNA): TGTGCCAGCAGCCCTACCGGAACAGGGGGCGATGAAAAACTGTTTTTT. Encoded protein: CASSPTGTGGDEKLFF.

The CDR3 nucleotides are TGTGCCAGCACGGGACAGACCAAGTACGAGCAGTACTTC. Its protein is CASTGQTKYEQYF. The V and J genes are TRBV6-2 or TRBV6-3 and TRBJ2-7; the match to TRBD1 covers 7 bases. Per germline, CDR1 MNHEY and CDR2 SVGEGT. The junction had 7 bases not matched to a gene; V was cut back by 7 bases and J by 4 bases. This CDR3 region has 13 residues.

The sample holds a few counts of this clonotype. One end of the junction is discordant with germline, which a read error may explain. J is TRBJ2-7 and V is TRBV5-4, with D possibly matching TRBD2 (5 bases). In germline, CDR1 is SGHNT, CDR2 YYREEE (reference sequence). The CDR3 spans 13 residues. The CDR3 DNA reads as TGTGCCAGCAGCTTGGGACCGGCTGGGGAGCAATACTTC. Protein: CASSLGPAGEQYF.

The chain employs TRBV28 and TRBJ2-4; D perhaps matches TRBD2 (5 bases). Germline values: CDR1 MDHEN, CDR2 SYDVKM. The V and J ends lost 8 bases and 7 bases respectively, with 15 bases between them. CDR3 length equals 13 residues. In DNA form, the CDR3 reads TGTGCCAGCCACGCGACGGGGTATAACATTCAGTACTTC. It is translated as CASHATGYNIQYF.

This clonotype was counted ten times or more. The genes are TRBV2 and TRBJ1-3, with no clear D. With 2 bases removed from V and 0 bases from J, the gap between germline ends came to 8 bases. CDR3 length: 15 residues. Germline values: CDR1 SNHLY, CDR2 FYNNEI. The CDR3 region has the DNA TGTGCCAGCAGTGAAATGAAGGACTCTGGAAACACCATATATTTT. As protein: CASSEMKDSGNTIYF. Full variable domain (remainder filled in from reference TRBV2 and TRBJ1-3): EPEVTQTPSHQVTQMGQEVILRCVPISNHLYFYWYRQILGQKVEFLVSFYNNEISEKSEIFDDQFSVERPDGSNFTLKIRSTKLEDSAMYFCASSEMKDSGNTIYFGEGSWLTVV.